This T cell receptor (beta chain) was profiled in a study of T cell changes during pregnancy in multiple sclerosis. Assay: immunoSEQ multiplex PCR; the TCRdb copy retains only in-frame clones and omits some. The sample yields 60,000 to 85,000 clones, roughly 92% seen once. The sample holds one count of this clone. Germline V gene lookup returns CDR1 SNHLY and CDR2 FYNNEI. Trimming removed 7 bases from V and 2 bases from J; junction bases left unmatched: 1. The CDR3 runs 12 residues. The source material was peripheral blood, sampled after pregnancy. The sequence derives from a female donor in good health, enrolled as a control in a pregnancy study. The chain combines TRBV2 with TRBJ1-2, with TRBD1 matching over 7 bases. CDR3 protein: CASKGQNYGYTF. The CDR3 DNA reads as TGTGCCAGCAAGGGACAGAACTATGGCTACACCTTC.